This T cell receptor (beta chain) was retrieved from a study of shared clonotypes between healthy human individuals. The naive CD8 subset, CD45RO-negative cells positively selected for CCR7, excluded terminally differentiated effector memory CD45RA+ cells. Every contributor of samples was a Caucasian grown-up residing in Nashville, Tennessee. Sequencing was performed with immunoSEQ multiplex PCR; in TCRdb, only in-frame clones are kept and a portion is missing. The data show around 2,000,000 clones, roughly 91% seen once. The germline V gene encodes CDR1 MDHEN and CDR2 SYDVKM. Trimming pared 5 bases from V and 6 bases from J, leaving 17 bases between. CDR3 length: 14 residues.

The sequence was collected from a man aged 18-30 years in good health. Some clones in this sample may be carry-over from other donors' samples. Input material: naive CD8+ T cells from PBMCs. The chain couples TRBV28 to TRBJ2-7; tentatively, D is TRBD1 or TRBD2 (6 bases each). CDR3 protein: CASSPRLKGGEQYF. As DNA, the CDR3 is TGTGCCAGCAGTCCCCGACTTAAGGGGGGCGAGCAGTACTTC. The whole variable domain, remainder taken from reference TRBV28 and TRBJ2-7, is DVKVTQSSRYLVKRTGEKVFLECVQDMDHENMFWYRQDPGLGLRLIYFSYDVKMKEKGDIPEGYSVSREKKERFSLILESASTNQTSMYLCASSPRLKGGEQYFGPGTRLTVT.